This TCR beta chain comes out of a study of blood T cell repertoires in COVID-19. Germline V gene data show CDR1 as LGHNA and CDR2 as YNFKEQ. This CDR3 region has 18 residues. V was clipped by 1 base and J by 0 bases; unmatched bases: 9. This table comes from immunoSEQ multiplex PCR, and its TCRdb copy is limited to in-frame clones, with some not included. Seen here are approximately 210,000 clones, approximately 80% observed once, and the top ten hold roughly 4.5%. The sequenced sample consisted of PBMCs or T cells enriched from blood (not recorded which). The chain carries TRBV4-2 and TRBJ2-1, with 7 bases aligning to TRBD2. This TCR was recovered from a young man with acute COVID-19. CDR3 amino acids: CASSQGQNGGSSYNEQFF. CDR3 nucleotide sequence: TGTGCCAGCAGCCAAGGACAAAACGGGGGGAGCTCCTACAATGAGCAGTTCTTC.